The present TCR beta chain was sequenced within a study of type 1 regulatory T cells. On the study more broadly: This in vitro CD4 product, T-allo10, is enriched for Tr1 cells and alloantigen-specific. Study findings and constraints: Type 1 regulatory T cells had a more restricted TCR repertoire than non-type 1 regulatory T cells.

The CDR3 sequence is 14 residues long. Germline V CDR1 and CDR2: SGHRS, YFSETQ. Trimming removed 1 base at V and 4 bases at J, with 11 bases between. A word on this clonotype: The antigen remains unidentified.

TCRdb fed the reads into MiXCR, producing one record per CDR3 protein. The data contain tens of thousands of distinct CDR3 sequences, around 21% of them singletons. The chain couples TRBV5-1 to TRBJ1-1, with D unresolved. The sample was cultured type 1 regulatory T (Tr1) cells, either the whole culture or a sorted fraction (not recorded which). The clonotype was recovered from a human donor in good health. The CDR3 is CASSLTAISTEAFF. For the CDR3, the DNA is TGCGCCAGCAGCTTGACAGCTATTAGCACTGAAGCTTTCTTT. The entire variable domain, with the rest obtained from reference TRBV5-1 and TRBJ1-1, is as follows: KAGVTQTPRYLIKTRGQQVTLSCSPISGHRSVSWYQQTPGQGLQFLFEYFSETQRNKGNFPGRFSGRQFSNSRSEMNVSTLELGDSALYLCASSLTAISTEAFFGQGTRLTVV.